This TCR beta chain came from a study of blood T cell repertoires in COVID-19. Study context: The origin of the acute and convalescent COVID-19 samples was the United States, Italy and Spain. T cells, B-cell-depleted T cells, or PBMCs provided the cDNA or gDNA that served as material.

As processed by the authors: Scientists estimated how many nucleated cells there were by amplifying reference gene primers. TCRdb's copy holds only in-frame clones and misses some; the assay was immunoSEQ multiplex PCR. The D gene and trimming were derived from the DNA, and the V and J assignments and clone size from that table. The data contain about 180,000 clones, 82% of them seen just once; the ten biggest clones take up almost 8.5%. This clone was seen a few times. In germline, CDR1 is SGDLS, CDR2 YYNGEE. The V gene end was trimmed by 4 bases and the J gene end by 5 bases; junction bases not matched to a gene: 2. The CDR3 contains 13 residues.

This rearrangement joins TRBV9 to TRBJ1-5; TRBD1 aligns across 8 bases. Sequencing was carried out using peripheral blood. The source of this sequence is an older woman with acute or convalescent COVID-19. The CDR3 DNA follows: TGTGCCAGCAGCCCGACAGGGGATCAGCCCCAGCATTTT. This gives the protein CASSPTGDQPQHF.